This T cell receptor (beta chain) was recovered during a study of blood T cell repertoires in COVID-19. Study-wide context: Spain, Italy and the United States supplied samples that represented acute and convalescent COVID-19.

CDR3 length: 15 residues. Trimming stripped 4 bases from V and 5 bases from J, with 14 bases between. Germline V CDR1 and CDR2: LNHNV, YYDKDF (reference sequence). Original processing methods: Amplification of reference gene primers was used by the study to estimate nucleated cell counts. Using immunoSEQ multiplex PCR, the repertoire was profiled, and TCRdb retains in-frame clones only, with some absent. V, J and clone size are taken as reported in that table, and D and trimming were inferred from the DNA itself. The repertoire holds some 110,000 clones, with around 86% as singletons. The receptor was derived from a man aged 40-55 years with acute or convalescent COVID-19. This chain joins TRBV15 and TRBJ2-2; D possibly corresponds to TRBD2 (6 bases). Source material: peripheral blood. The CDR3 spells CATSTERGGTGELFF. CDR3 bases: TGTGCCACCAGCACAGAGCGTGGGGGGACCGGGGAGCTGTTTTTT.